Listed below are T cell receptor beta chains from one sample, sequenced in a study of regulatory T cells in long-lasting Graves disease. TCRdb called the multiplex PCR reads again in MiXCR, with one record for every CDR3 protein. Of around 420,000 distinct CDR3 sequences listed, around 15% are singletons. The sequencing here drew on peripheral blood mononuclear cells (PBMCs), taken at new diagnosis, from a patient treated with antithyroid drugs. These TCRs come from a female donor with Graves disease. Both conserved end residues are part of each CDR3. Fields, in order: V gene, J gene, D gene, clone size, CDR3 protein, CDR3 DNA. D genes are given only for firm matches. Clone size appears in some rows only: once, few, many, or a class for an expanded clone.

V: TRBV2
J: TRBJ2-2
D: TRBD2
size: many
CDR3: CASETSGSKEGELFF
DNA: TGTGCCAGCGAGACTAGCGGTTCTAAGGAAGGGGAGCTGTTTTTT

V: TRBV10-2
J: TRBJ2-5
D: TRBD2
size: few
CDR3: CASSAAGGSETQYF
DNA: TGCGCCAGCAGTGCGGCGGGAGGATCGGAGACCCAGTACTTC

V: TRBV3-1
J: TRBJ2-1
D: TRBD2
size: few
CDR3: CASSQDRGLAGGNNEQFF
DNA: TGTGCCAGCAGCCAGGATCGAGGCCTAGCGGGAGGAAACAATGAGCAGTTCTTC

V: TRBV27
J: TRBJ2-7
D: TRBD2
size: many
CDR3: CASSSLFSGRTTYEQYF
DNA: TGTGCCAGCAGTTCCTTATTTAGCGGGAGGACTACCTACGAGCAGTACTTC

V: TRBV27
J: TRBJ2-1
D: NA
size: NA
CDR3: CASGQETGGSKEQFF
DNA: TGTGCCAGCGGACAGGAGACAGGCGGGAGCAAGGAGCAGTTCTTC

V: TRBV7-2
J: TRBJ2-4
D: TRBD2
size: many
CDR3: CASSLGALAGVVNIQYF
DNA: TGTGCCAGCAGCTTAGGGGCCTTGGCGGGAGTGGTAAACATTCAGTACTTC

V: TRBV28
J: TRBJ1-6
D: TRBD1
size: NA
CDR3: CASSLDTGTGMTPLHF
DNA: TGTGCCAGCAGTTTGGATACCGGGACAGGGATGACACCCCTCCACTTT

V: TRBV7-9
J: TRBJ1-1
D: NA
size: many
CDR3: CASSLGDGGSTEAFF
DNA: TGTGCCAGCAGCTTAGGGGATGGGGGAAGCACTGAAGCTTTCTTT

V: TRBV5-5
J: TRBJ1-1
D: TRBD1
size: many
CDR3: CASSLQGGIEAFF
DNA: TGTGCCAGCAGCTTACAGGGGGGGATTGAAGCTTTCTTT

V: TRBV7-3
J: TRBJ2-7
D: TRBD1
size: many
CDR3: CASSVTGEGSYEQYF
DNA: TGTGCCAGCAGCGTCACAGGGGAAGGGAGCTACGAGCAGTACTTC

V: TRBV20-1
J: TRBJ2-2
D: TRBD1
size: many
CDR3: CSARRDRGITGELFF
DNA: TGCAGTGCTAGACGGGACAGGGGGATTACCGGGGAGCTGTTTTTT

V: TRBV7-9
J: TRBJ1-1
D: NA
size: many
CDR3: CASSLVEGSEAFF
DNA: TGCGCCAGCAGCTTGGTAGAGGGCAGTGAAGCTTTCTTT

V: TRBV12-3/TRBV12-4
J: TRBJ2-1
D: NA
size: NA
CDR3: CASKGAGGHNEQFF
DNA: TGTGCCAGCAAGGGGGCGGGGGGTCACAATGAGCAGTTCTTC

V: TRBV15
J: TRBJ2-3
D: NA
size: few
CDR3: CATSSLRGRHTDTQYF
DNA: TGTGCCACCAGCAGTCTACGGGGGAGGCACACAGATACGCAGTATTTT

V: TRBV30
J: TRBJ1-5
D: NA
size: many
CDR3: CAWRKTWNQPQHF
DNA: TGTGCCTGGAGAAAGACGTGGAATCAGCCCCAGCATTTT

V: TRBV3-1
J: TRBJ1-5
D: NA
size: NA
CDR3: CASSQGPQPDQPQHF
DNA: TGTGCCAGCAGCCAAGGGCCACAGCCCGATCAGCCCCAGCATTTT

V: TRBV30
J: TRBJ1-5
D: TRBD1
size: many
CDR3: CAWSRGQGQPQHF
DNA: TGTGCCTGGAGTCGGGGACAGGGTCAGCCCCAGCATTTT

V: TRBV18
J: TRBJ1-2
D: TRBD1
size: many
CDR3: CASSPPDRAGGYTF
DNA: TGTGCCAGCTCACCTCCGGACAGGGCTGGTGGCTACACCTTC

V: TRBV7-2
J: TRBJ2-5
D: NA
size: many
CDR3: CASSLAAAQETQYF
DNA: TGTGCCAGCAGCTTAGCGGCAGCACAAGAGACCCAGTACTTC

V: TRBV10-1
J: TRBJ1-2
D: NA
size: many
CDR3: CASSERMDYGYTF
DNA: TGCGCCAGCAGTGAAAGGATGGACTATGGCTACACCTTC

V: TRBV6-1
J: TRBJ1-5
D: NA
size: many
CDR3: CASRKTGPASHSNQPQHF
DNA: TGTGCCAGCAGGAAGACAGGTCCTGCGTCCCATAGCAATCAGCCCCAGCATTTT

V: TRBV15
J: TRBJ1-2
D: NA
size: many
CDR3: CATSRERGYGYTF
DNA: TGTGCCACCAGCAGGGAAAGGGGGTATGGCTACACCTTC

V: TRBV4-1
J: TRBJ1-5
D: NA
size: few
CDR3: CASSQDWNSNQPQHF
DNA: TGCGCCAGCAGCCAAGATTGGAATAGCAATCAGCCCCAGCATTTT

V: TRBV5-1
J: TRBJ1-1
D: NA
size: many
CDR3: CASSLTGRREKAFF
DNA: TGCGCCAGCAGCTTGACAGGCCGCAGGGAAAAAGCTTTCTTT

V: TRBV27
J: TRBJ1-2
D: NA
size: many
CDR3: CASSFDQLGSGYTF
DNA: TGTGCCAGCAGTTTCGACCAGTTGGGTTCTGGCTACACCTTC

V: TRBV7-2
J: TRBJ2-1
D: TRBD2
size: NA
CDR3: CASSLVLAGGPGEQFF
DNA: TGTGCCAGCAGCTTAGTCTTAGCGGGAGGGCCGGGTGAGCAGTTCTTC

V: TRBV9
J: TRBJ2-1
D: NA
size: NA
CDR3: CASSHGPEQFF
DNA: TGTGCCAGCAGCCACGGACCGGAGCAGTTCTTC

V: TRBV3-1
J: TRBJ1-1
D: NA
size: many
CDR3: CASSQVHTEAFF
DNA: TGTGCCAGCAGCCAAGTCCACACTGAAGCTTTCTTT

V: TRBV7-9
J: TRBJ1-1
D: NA
size: many
CDR3: CASSRGVGNTEAFF
DNA: TGTGCCAGCAGCCGAGGGGTGGGGAACACTGAAGCTTTCTTT

V: TRBV6-1
J: TRBJ1-1
D: TRBD1
size: few
CDR3: CASGQGEAEAFF
DNA: TGTGCCAGCGGGCAGGGGGAGGCTGAAGCTTTCTTT

V: TRBV12-3/TRBV12-4
J: TRBJ2-7
D: TRBD2
size: NA
CDR3: CASSRTSGAEQYF
DNA: TGTGCCAGCAGTCGGACTAGTGGGGCCGAGCAGTACTTC

V: TRBV20-1
J: TRBJ1-5
D: NA
size: many
CDR3: CSAREVGTGNQPQHF
DNA: TGCAGTGCTAGAGAGGTAGGGACGGGAAATCAGCCCCAGCATTTT

V: TRBV12-3/TRBV12-4
J: TRBJ1-1
D: NA
size: many
CDR3: CASSLERYTEAFF
DNA: TGTGCCAGCAGTTTAGAACGATACACTGAAGCTTTCTTT

V: TRBV27
J: TRBJ1-2
D: NA
size: many
CDR3: CASSLSGSANYGYTF
DNA: TGTGCCAGCAGTTTATCGGGATCAGCTAACTATGGCTACACCTTC

V: TRBV28
J: TRBJ1-6
D: NA
size: NA
CDR3: CASSKAKDSQSYNSPLHF
DNA: TGTGCCAGCAGCAAGGCTAAGGACAGCCAGTCCTATAATTCACCCCTCCACTTT

V: TRBV30
J: TRBJ1-1
D: NA
size: many
CDR3: CALRQGPFKMNTEAFF
DNA: TGTGCCCTACGGCAGGGACCCTTTAAAATGAACACTGAAGCTTTCTTT

V: TRBV5-6
J: TRBJ2-3
D: NA
size: few
CDR3: CASSIDLPADTQYF
DNA: TGTGCCAGCAGCATAGACCTTCCGGCCGATACGCAGTATTTT

V: TRBV30
J: TRBJ2-5
D: NA
size: once
CDR3: CAWSPHGETQYF
DNA: TGTGCCTGGAGTCCTCACGGAGAGACCCAGTACTTC

V: TRBV7-6
J: TRBJ2-5
D: NA
size: NA
CDR3: CASSPDREQETQYF
DNA: TGTGCCAGCAGCCCGGACCGGGAACAAGAGACCCAGTACTTC

V: TRBV20-1
J: TRBJ1-3
D: TRBD1
size: many
CDR3: CGGQGDDGNTIYF
DNA: TGCGGGGGACAGGGGGATGATGGAAACACCATATATTTT

V: TRBV28
J: TRBJ1-5
D: NA
size: many
CDR3: CASRLRYSNQPQHF
DNA: TGTGCCAGCAGATTGAGGTATAGCAATCAGCCCCAGCATTTT

V: TRBV15
J: TRBJ1-1
D: NA
size: many
CDR3: CATSRDPENTEAFF
DNA: TGTGCCACCAGCAGAGATCCGGAGAACACTGAAGCTTTCTTT

V: TRBV29-1
J: TRBJ2-7
D: NA
size: many
CDR3: CSVEVRGAPYYEQYF
DNA: TGCAGCGTTGAAGTACGGGGGGCGCCGTACTACGAGCAGTACTTC

V: TRBV19
J: TRBJ1-1
D: NA
size: few
CDR3: CASNYGLNTEAFF
DNA: TGTGCCAGTAATTACGGGCTGAACACTGAAGCTTTCTTT

V: TRBV7-7
J: TRBJ2-5
D: NA
size: NA
CDR3: CASSRGTAKQETQYF
DNA: TGTGCTAGCAGCCGCGGGACAGCGAAACAAGAGACCCAGTACTTC

V: TRBV7-9
J: TRBJ2-7
D: NA
size: many
CDR3: CASSPGAFDYEQYF
DNA: TGTGCCAGCAGCCCTGGGGCCTTCGACTACGAGCAGTACTTC

V: TRBV3-1
J: TRBJ2-7
D: NA
size: few
CDR3: CASSPPRGGSKKHEQYF
DNA: TGTGCCAGCAGCCCCCCTAGAGGGGGGTCGAAGAAGCACGAGCAGTACTTC

V: TRBV29-1
J: TRBJ2-5
D: TRBD2
size: many
CDR3: CSVAGGGGQETQYF
DNA: TGCAGCGTTGCTGGGGGGGGTGGCCAAGAGACCCAGTACTTC